The following is a TCR beta chain sequence with its context. What antigen it recognizes has not been identified. One base away there is no much larger clone; base qualities are not given. The CDR1 and CDR2 encoded by the germline V gene are MDHEN and SYDVKM. V is clipped by 7 bases and J by 9 bases, and the sequence between their germline boundaries is 10 bases long. The CDR3 starts with the cysteine, ends with the phenylalanine, and has 11 residues. Only the CDR3 region is kept as DNA, spanning 33 bases read in frame from base 1. The sample originates from a study of shared clonotypes between healthy human individuals (dated by TCRdb to about 2020). Regarding the research as a whole: The cohort included a few men and a couple of women between 18 and 49 years of age. For each donor, CD4 naive and CD4 memory were each given three plates, CD8 naive was given two plates, and CD8 memory was given one plate. To estimate repertoire size and how much clonotypes are shared between individuals, the study performed deep sequencing of blood TCR repertoires from a few healthy adults. To increase sequencing depth and limit assay-specific biases, different laboratories used diverse techniques to prepare libraries and sequence TCR repertoires. Between about 0.85 and 10 billion PBMCs per donor were obtained by leukapheresis.

Using the deep immunoSEQ assay, multiplex PCR amplified TCR CDR3 regions from genomic DNA. Genomic DNA extracted from each cell subset was distributed evenly over all wells of several immunoSEQ 96-well plates, and each plate served as one replicate. For sorted subsets, each replicate PCR was loaded with 200 ng genomic DNA, equivalent to some 31,000 T cell genomes. Purified libraries were quantified with a Qubit 3.0 fluorometer, sized on a Bioanalyzer 2100, and re-quantified with the KAPA Library Quantification kit. Every immunoSEQ 96-well plate was sequenced on a dedicated single-read 150-cycle Illumina NextSeq 550 flow cell. Per the original workflow: Because the immunoSEQ output included only junctional sequences and no quality scores, the filtering could not be the same as the filtering used for full-length reads. Sequences were annotated with PyIR, a Python wrapper for IgBLAST v1.9, using IMGT germline references to assign V/J genes and CDR3. Reads with weak V/J assignments (E-value above 1e-6), missing CDR3, stop codons, out-of-frame junctions, or ambiguous translated residues were removed. V3J clonotypes were defined as sequences sharing an identical inferred V gene, J gene, and CDR3 amino acid sequence. Percentage overlap between repertoires was computed as shared unique clonotypes divided by the size of the smaller repertoire. Repertoire richness was assessed with RTK rarefaction, the Chao1 estimator, and Recon v2.1 estimates of unobserved clonotypes. OLGA was used to compute generation probabilities for all TCRbeta clonotypes that the gDNA method yielded from a few donors. Held by TCRdb, this immuneACCESS table contains in-frame sequences only and omits some clones. Under half of the omission traces to an unresolved V gene where checked; the cause of the rest is unknown. Clonal size and the V and J genes are those of that table, whereas D and trimming came from the DNA. This sample has about 120,000 clones in its table, and about 63% of those were observed once. Together, the top ten hold 24% of the sample.

Donors were healthy HIV-negative adults with no recently reported acute infections or vaccinations. Every donor was a Caucasian adult living in Nashville, Tennessee, USA. CD8 memory samples were composed of magnetically selected CD45RO+ cells combined with CCR7-negative CD45RA+ effector memory (TemRA) cells. Blood was obtained by leukapheresis, after which PBMCs were separated by Ficoll-Histopaque density gradient centrifugation and cryopreserved in liquid nitrogen vapor phase. Purity and quantity of every magnetically sorted T cell population were checked by analytical flow cytometry. Genomic DNA was isolated from every sorted fraction and measured by UV absorbance on a Nanodrop 2000c. Overall results and qualifications from the work: When several donors were compared, the shared fraction of clonotypes was about 5.2% for naive CD4, about 4% for naive CD8, 2.3% for memory CD4, and less than 0.45% for memory CD8. Estimated clonotype richness was generally larger for naive than for memory subsets. Clonotypes shared by all four sorted-subset donors showed higher generation probabilities than non-shared clonotypes. Even with the large sequencing depth, rarefaction of the sorted-subset datasets indicated that sequencing was incomplete. Sampling was limited to blood, and TCR repertoires in tissue likely differ from TCR repertoires in blood. Pairwise subsampling indicated that sequencing depth was expected to affect the degree of clonotype sharing among donors. Because the study included a small number of donors, the genetic and exposure-history diversity represented was limited.

Specimen: memory CD8+ T cells sorted from blood. What this sample's cell subset or site label stands for: CD45RO+ cells pooled with CCR7-negative TemRA cells. The clonotype originates from a woman younger than 45 in good health. Recombination joined TRBV28 with TRBJ2-1; the D gene lacks a confident call. CDR3 sequence: CASTGPGEQFF. The sequenced DNA: TGTGCCAGCACAGGTCCCGGTGAGCAGTTCTTC.